This T cell receptor (beta chain) comes out of a study of OX40 agonist ivuxolimab in advanced cancers. Study context: Ivuxolimab, which is an agonistic anti-OX40 (CD134) antibody, was administered to the patients.

V was shortened by 4 bases and J by 5 bases, with 19 bases between the two germline ends. The germline gives CDR1 SGHDT, CDR2 YYEEEE. The CDR3 runs to 16 residues. Assay used: immunoSEQ multiplex PCR; TCRdb lists only in-frame clones, some missing. The sample includes under 65,000 clones, around 84% of them seen just once. In the case of this clone: What it binds is not known.

Whole-study results and caveats: Still undetermined is the antigen specificity of the expanded peripheral T cells. On average, a greater number of expanded clones characterised CD8+ T cells relative to CD4+.

J is TRBJ1-3 and V is TRBV5-6, with unresolved D. Sequenced material: CD4+ or CD8+ T cells sorted from blood, taken in a trial of the OX40 agonist ivuxolimab. The clonotype originates from an adult with an advanced solid tumor such as melanoma, head and neck, liver or kidney cancer. CDR3 sequence: CASSRAPLVARNTIYF. CDR3 nucleotide sequence: TGTGCCAGCAGCCGGGCCCCTCTAGTAGCCCGAAACACCATATATTTT.